Sequencing of this TCR beta chain was carried out in a study of vaccination effects on CD4 cells after COVID-19 (dated by TCRdb to between 2021 and 2024). Background for the entire study: Two doses of either the BNT162b2 or the mRNA-1273 mRNA SARS-CoV-2 vaccine were administered to participants. In the study, cultures from other donors were sequenced using the Oncomine TCR Beta short-read assay on an Illumina iSeq 100. SARS-CoV-2 spike-specific CD4+ TCR repertoires were compared before and after mRNA vaccination in COVID-19 convalescent patients and in infection-naive vaccine recipients. Pre-vaccine samples from a couple of convalescent patients were drawn 16 days and one week before the first dose, 142 and 148 days after COVID-19 diagnosis. Altogether, some 10 COVID-19 convalescent patients and a handful of SARS-CoV-2-naive healthy vaccine recipients made up the full study.

The protocol used for the library was the immunoSEQ multiplex PCR assay. DNA from the cultured, isolated CD4+ T cells was subjected to TCR beta CDR3 sequencing. As for the original processing: The analysis removed non-productive TCR sequences, trimmed reads to the CDR3 region, and retained only CDR3s that were 7 or more amino acids long. The MANAFEST web app was used to pick out antigen-specific clonotypes by comparing their expansion in peptide wells with that in reference cultures. To count as positive, a clone had to show expansion at FDR<0.05 compared with the reference and with all other wells, an odds ratio above 5, and a frequency above 0.1% in two replicate wells. Cross-reactive clonotypes were defined as significantly expanded in SARS-CoV-2 spike wells and in at least one common cold coronavirus spike condition. Using the stringdist R package, CDR3 similarity was measured by Levenshtein distance, and unrooted trees were constructed with ape in R 3.6.1. The table comes from immuneACCESS by way of TCRdb, which keeps in-frame sequences with V and J called. Part of the clones is missing from these tables; in studies checked, under half for an unresolved V gene and the rest for unknown reasons. D and trimming come from the DNA, and the V and J calls and clone size come from that table. Counted in this sample were 26,000 or so clones; more than 75% of them appeared once. About 16% of the sample is in the top ten clones.

CDR1 and CDR2 (MNHEY, SVGAGI) derive from the germline V gene. CDR3 length: 16 amino acids, cysteine to phenylalanine. Kept here is only the CDR3 DNA, which spans 48 bases and is read in frame from base 1. V is cut by 1 base and J by 0 bases, and the space between the germline ends is 12 bases. General findings and caveats noted by the study authors: In convalescent patients, the post-vaccine spike-reactive repertoire consisted mainly of new vaccine-induced clones, largely distinct from infection-induced clones. Limitations of the study were the small number of convalescent patients and the absence of early post-infection timepoints. At late post-vaccination timepoints, both infection-induced and vaccine-induced clones showed marked clonal contraction, consistent with waning T cell responses.

In regard to this clone: Its binding antigen is unknown. Within one base of it there is no much larger clone, and no base qualities were kept.

In the ViraFEST assay, PBMC were stimulated with viral peptide pools, and TCR sequencing was then used to find antigen-specific CD4+ T cell clonotypes based on their expansion. After 10 days of culture, CD4+ T cells were isolated with the EasySep CD4+ T cell isolation kit. Convalescent patients had PCR-confirmed SARS-CoV-2 infection between March and December 2020, before Alpha, Beta and Delta variants emerged in the United States. Each well held 1.5 million to 2.5 million PBMC cultured in IMDM containing about 5.5% human AB serum, 8.5 to 10 IU/ml IL-2 and gentamicin, along with approximately 10 ug/ml peptides. Half of the culture medium was replaced with fresh IL-2-containing medium on days 3 and 7. Unless otherwise noted, each peptide stimulation condition was cultured in triplicate wells. Using Ficoll-Paque Plus gradient centrifugation, PBMC were separated from whole blood and then either used fresh or cryopreserved at -140C. The spike proteins of SARS-CoV-2 and of the common cold coronaviruses HCoV-NL63, HCoV-OC43 and HCoV-229E were spanned by overlapping peptide pools. The QIAamp micro DNA kit was used to extract genomic DNA from the cultured CD4+ T cells.

The source of this sequence is a human donor who had a prior SARS-CoV-2 infection. The chain uses TRBV6-5 and TRBJ2-5, with the D gene call left open. The specimen comprised CD4+ T cells from PBMCs cultured with HCoV-NL63 spike peptides, sampled before COVID-19 vaccination. What this sample's cell subset or site label stands for: HCoV-NL63 spike overlapping peptide pool stimulation. The base sequence is TGTGCCAGCAGTTACTGGTTTGGCAGGAACCAAGAGACCCAGTACTTC. This is translated as CASSYWFGRNQETQYF.